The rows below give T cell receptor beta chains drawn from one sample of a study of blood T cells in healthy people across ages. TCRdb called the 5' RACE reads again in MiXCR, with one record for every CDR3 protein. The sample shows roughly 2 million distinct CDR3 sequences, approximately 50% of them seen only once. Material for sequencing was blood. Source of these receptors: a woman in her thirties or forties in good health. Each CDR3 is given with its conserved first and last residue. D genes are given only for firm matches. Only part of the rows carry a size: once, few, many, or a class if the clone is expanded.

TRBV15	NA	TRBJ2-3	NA	CATSTLQGITKDTQYF	TGTGCCACCAGCACCCTCCAGGGGATCACCAAAGATACGCAGTATTTT
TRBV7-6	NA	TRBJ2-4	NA	CASSLEFEMAKQYF	TGTGCCAGCAGCTTAGAGTTCGAAATGGCTAAGCAGTACTTC
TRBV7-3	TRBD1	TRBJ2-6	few	CASSLIFTGDTGANVLTF	TGTGCCAGCAGCTTAATTTTCACAGGGGATACTGGGGCCAACGTCCTGACTTTC
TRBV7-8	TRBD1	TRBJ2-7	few	CASSQLTGGFYEQYF	TGTGCCAGCAGCCAATTGACAGGGGGCTTCTACGAGCAGTACTTC
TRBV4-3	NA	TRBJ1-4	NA	CASSQVWPRNEKLFF	TGCGCCAGCAGCCAAGTCTGGCCAAGAAATGAAAAACTGTTTTTT
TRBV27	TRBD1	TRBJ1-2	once	CASRRGVLRDRAYGYTF	TGTGCCAGCAGGAGAGGAGTTCTCCGGGACAGGGCCTATGGCTACACCTTC
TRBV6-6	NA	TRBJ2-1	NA	CASSPMGGEQFF	TGTGCCAGCAGTCCTATGGGGGGTGAGCAGTTCTTC
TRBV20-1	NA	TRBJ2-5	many	CSATRGQETQYF	TGCAGTGCTACCCGGGGTCAAGAGACCCAGTACTTC
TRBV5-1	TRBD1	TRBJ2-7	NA	CASSPSPFPGQGSTYEQYF	TGCGCCAGCAGCCCGTCCCCCTTCCCCGGACAGGGGAGCACCTACGAGCAGTACTTC
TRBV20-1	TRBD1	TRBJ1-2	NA	CSARDLGQGAWGYTF	TGCAGTGCTAGAGATTTGGGACAGGGGGCCTGGGGCTACACCTTC
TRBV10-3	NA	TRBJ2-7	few	CAISRDPYEQYF	TGTGCCATCTCCCGGGACCCCTACGAGCAGTACTTC
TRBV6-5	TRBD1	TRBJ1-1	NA	CASSRTGAPEAFF	TGTGCCAGCAGCCGGACAGGGGCTCCTGAAGCTTTCTTT
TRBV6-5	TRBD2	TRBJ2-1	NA	CASSSSGGINEQFF	TGTGCCAGCAGCTCATCGGGGGGGATCAATGAGCAGTTCTTC
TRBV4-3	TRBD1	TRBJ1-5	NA	CASSHGTGGFSNQPQHF	TGCGCCAGCAGCCACGGGACAGGGGGCTTTAGCAATCAGCCCCAGCATTTT
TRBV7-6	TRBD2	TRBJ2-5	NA	CASSLFSSGGAGQETQYF	TGTGCCAGCAGCTTATTCTCTAGCGGGGGGGCCGGGCAAGAGACCCAGTACTTC
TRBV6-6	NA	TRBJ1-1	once	CASSELKAFF	TGTGCCAGCAGTGAACTCAAAGCTTTCTTT
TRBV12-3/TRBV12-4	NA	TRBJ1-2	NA	CASSLSDRYLNYGYTF	TGTGCCAGCAGTTTATCCGACCGATACCTTAACTATGGCTACACCTTC
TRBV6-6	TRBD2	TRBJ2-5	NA	CASSYASGTSQETQYF	TGTGCCAGCAGTTACGCGTCAGGGACTAGCCAAGAGACCCAGTACTTC
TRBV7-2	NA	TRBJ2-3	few	CASSLVVGSDTQYF	TGTGCCAGCAGCTTAGTTGTGGGCTCAGATACGCAGTATTTT
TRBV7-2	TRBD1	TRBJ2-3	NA	CACSLPRQGAQEDTQYF	TGTGCCTGCAGCCTCCCCCGACAGGGGGCGCAGGAAGATACGCAGTATTTT
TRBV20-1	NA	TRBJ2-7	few	CSARGQPSYEQYF	TGCAGTGCTAGAGGACAGCCTAGCTACGAGCAGTACTTC
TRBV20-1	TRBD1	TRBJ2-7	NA	CSAGGQGGNEQYF	TGCAGTGCCGGCGGACAGGGGGGCAATGAGCAGTACTTC
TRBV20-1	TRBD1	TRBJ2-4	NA	CSASRQGALSAKNIQYF	TGCAGTGCTTCCCGGCAGGGGGCTTTGTCTGCCAAAAACATTCAGTACTTC
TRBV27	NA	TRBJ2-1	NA	CASTTWGSSYNEQFF	TGTGCCAGCACCACCTGGGGAAGCTCCTACAATGAGCAGTTCTTC
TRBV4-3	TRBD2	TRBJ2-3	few	CASSQDGVAGGAGTQYF	TGCGCCAGCAGCCAAGATGGGGTAGCGGGGGGCGCGGGTACGCAGTATTTT
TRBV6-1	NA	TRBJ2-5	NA	CASSEDIGRLVRETQYF	TGTGCCAGCAGTGAAGATATTGGTCGGTTGGTGCGGGAGACCCAGTACTTC
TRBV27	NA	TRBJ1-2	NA	CASSFRGEGYTF	TGTGCCAGCAGTTTCCGTGGGGAGGGCTACACCTTC
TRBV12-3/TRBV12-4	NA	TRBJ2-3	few	CASNLLGTDTQYF	TGTGCCAGCAACCTACTTGGCACAGATACGCAGTATTTT
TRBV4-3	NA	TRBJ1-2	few	CASSQAGGTYTF	TGCGCCAGCAGCCAAGCTGGGGGGACCTACACCTTC
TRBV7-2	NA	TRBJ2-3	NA	CASSLKGGGTEPDTQYF	TGTGCCAGCAGCTTAAAAGGGGGGGGGACAGAGCCAGATACGCAGTATTTT
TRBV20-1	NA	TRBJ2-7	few	CSARNIGGLVEQYF	TGCAGTGCTAGGAACATTGGGGGTTTGGTCGAGCAGTACTTC
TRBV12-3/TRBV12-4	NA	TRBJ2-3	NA	CASISAARLSTDTQYF	TGTGCCAGTATTAGTGCGGCGAGACTAAGTACAGATACGCAGTATTTT
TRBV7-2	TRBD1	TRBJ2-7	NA	CASSSTGSGTGGWEQYF	TGTGCCAGCAGCTCCACTGGTTCCGGGACAGGGGGTTGGGAGCAGTACTTC
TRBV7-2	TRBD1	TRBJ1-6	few	CASRTGRPNSPLHF	TGTGCCAGTAGGACAGGGAGGCCTAATTCACCCCTCCACTTT
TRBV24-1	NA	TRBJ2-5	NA	CATSVGQAQETQYF	TGTGCCACCAGTGTCGGCCAGGCCCAAGAGACCCAGTACTTC
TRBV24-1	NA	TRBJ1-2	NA	CATSDSSARGGYTF	TGTGCCACCAGTGATTCCTCGGCCAGGGGCGGCTACACCTTC
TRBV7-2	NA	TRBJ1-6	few	CASSLGLVGSPLHF	TGTGCCAGCAGCTTGGGGTTGGTGGGTTCACCCCTCCACTTT
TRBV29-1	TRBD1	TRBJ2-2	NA	CSTTGAGGELFF	TGCAGCACTACAGGGGCGGGCGGGGAGCTGTTTTTT
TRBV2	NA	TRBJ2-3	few	CASSEGGAQYF	TGTGCCAGCAGTGAGGGAGGTGCGCAGTATTTT
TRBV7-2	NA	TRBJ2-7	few	CASSPGDISSYEQYF	TGTGCCAGCAGCCCGGGGGACATTAGCTCCTACGAGCAGTACTTC
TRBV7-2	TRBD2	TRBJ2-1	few	CASSPFMRGEGTNEQFF	TGTGCCAGCAGCCCCTTTATGCGAGGGGAGGGCACCAATGAGCAGTTCTTC
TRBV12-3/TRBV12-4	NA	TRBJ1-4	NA	CASSLRGDEKLFF	TGTGCCAGCAGTTTGCGGGGCGATGAAAAACTGTTTTTT
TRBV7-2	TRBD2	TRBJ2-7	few	CASSHGLAGGSPEQYF	TGTGCCAGCAGCCACGGACTAGCGGGGGGGTCCCCCGAGCAGTACTTC
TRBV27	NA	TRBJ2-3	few	CASSPGGGPSSTDTQYF	TGTGCCAGCAGCCCAGGGGGGGGTCCATCTAGCACAGATACGCAGTATTTT